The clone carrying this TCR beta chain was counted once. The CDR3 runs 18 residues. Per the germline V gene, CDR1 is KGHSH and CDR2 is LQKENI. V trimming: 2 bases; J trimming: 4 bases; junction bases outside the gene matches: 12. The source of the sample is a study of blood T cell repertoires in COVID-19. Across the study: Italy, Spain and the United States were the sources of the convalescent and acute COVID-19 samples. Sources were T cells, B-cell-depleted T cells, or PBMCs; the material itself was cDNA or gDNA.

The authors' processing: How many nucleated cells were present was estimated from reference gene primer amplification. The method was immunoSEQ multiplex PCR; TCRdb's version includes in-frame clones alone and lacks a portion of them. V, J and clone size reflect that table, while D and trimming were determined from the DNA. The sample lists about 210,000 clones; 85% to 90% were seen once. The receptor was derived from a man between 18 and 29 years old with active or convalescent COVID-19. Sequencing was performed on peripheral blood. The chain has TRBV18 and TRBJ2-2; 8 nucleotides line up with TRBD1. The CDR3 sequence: CASSPLRQGLVGTGELFF. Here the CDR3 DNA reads TGTGCCAGCTCACCATTGAGACAGGGGTTAGTTGGCACCGGGGAGCTGTTTTTT.